The present T cell receptor (beta chain) was sequenced within a study of beta chain features in type 1 diabetes. The sample holds a few counts of this clone. Its antigen remains unidentified. The sample contains more than one DNA sequence encoding this CDR3. Overall study results and limits: A closer apparent resemblance between naive, central memory and Treg TCRB repertoires was seen in patients than in healthy donors. For Type 1 diabetes patients, all four CD4+ subsets carried TCRB CDR3s that were moderately but significantly shorter.

Sequenced material consisted of expressed TCRB transcripts (all of the isolated RNA was reverse transcribed). The assay was immunoSEQ multiplex PCR, and TCRdb's table has in-frame clones only and misses some. The sample records approximately 600,000 clones, roughly 12% being singletons. Sequencing was carried out using naive CD4+ T cells from blood. This sequence was found in a man between 25 and 39 years old with type 1 diabetes.

The CDR3 bases are TGCAGCGTTACAGGGTCTGGGGCCAACGTCCTGACTTTC. Protein: CSVTGSGANVLTF. The chain recombines TRBV29-1 with TRBJ2-6; tentative D call: TRBD1 (6 bases). The V end was cut by 5 bases, the J end by 1 base, with 6 bases between. The CDR3 runs 13 residues. Germline V CDR1 and CDR2: SQVTM, ANQGSEA. The full variable domain, in which reference TRBV29-1 and TRBJ2-6 provide the parts outside the CDR3, is SAVISQKPSRDICQRGTSLTIQCQVDSQVTMMFWYRQQPGQSLTLIATANQGSEATYESGFVIDKFPISRPNLTFSTLTVSNMSPEDSSIYLCSVTGSGANVLTFGAGSRLTVL.